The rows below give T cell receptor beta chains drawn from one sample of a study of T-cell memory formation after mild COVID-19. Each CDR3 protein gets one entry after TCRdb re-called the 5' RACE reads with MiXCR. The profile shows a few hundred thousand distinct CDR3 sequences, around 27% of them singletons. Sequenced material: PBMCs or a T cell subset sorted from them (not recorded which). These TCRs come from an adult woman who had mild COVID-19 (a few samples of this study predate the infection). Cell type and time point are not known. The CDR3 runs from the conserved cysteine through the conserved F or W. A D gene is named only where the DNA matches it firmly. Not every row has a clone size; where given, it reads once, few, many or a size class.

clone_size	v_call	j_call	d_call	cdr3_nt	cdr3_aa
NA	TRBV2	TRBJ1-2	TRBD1	TGTGCCAGCAGTGGTTCCTGGACAGGCTATGGCTACACCTTC	CASSGSWTGYGYTF
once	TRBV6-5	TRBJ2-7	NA	TGTGCCAGCAGTAAAAGCGGGTACGCCTACGAGCAGTACTTC	CASSKSGYAYEQYF
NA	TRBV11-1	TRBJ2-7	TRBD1	TGTGCCAGCAGCACGACAGGGGGCGCGTACGAGCAGTACTTC	CASSTTGGAYEQYF
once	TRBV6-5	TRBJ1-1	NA	TGTGCAGGGGGGGGAGAGAAGGGTACCGGTGAAGCTTTCTTT	CAGGGEKGTGEAFF
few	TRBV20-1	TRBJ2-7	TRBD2	TGCAGTGCCTGCCACAGCGGGGGGGCTGACGACGAGCAGTACTTC	CSACHSGGADDEQYF
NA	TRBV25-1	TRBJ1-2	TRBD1	TGTGCCAGCAGTGACCTACAGGGGGCAGGGGGCTACACCTTC	CASSDLQGAGGYTF
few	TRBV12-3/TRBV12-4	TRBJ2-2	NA	TGTGCCAGCAGTTTAGGGCAGCTGAACACCGGGGAGCTGTTTTTT	CASSLGQLNTGELFF
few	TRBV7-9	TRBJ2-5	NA	TGTGCCAGCAGCTTAGAGGTAGAGACCCAGTACTTC	CASSLEVETQYF
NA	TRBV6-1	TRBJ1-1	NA	TGTGCCAGCAGTGAAGGACTCGGCTATAACACTGAAGCTTTCTTT	CASSEGLGYNTEAFF
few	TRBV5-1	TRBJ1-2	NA	TGCGCCAGCAGCTTGGCCGCTACAGGGATCAACTATGGCTACACCTTC	CASSLAATGINYGYTF
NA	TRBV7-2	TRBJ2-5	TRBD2	TGTGCCAGCAGCTCCGGCGGACTAGGAAGGGAGACCCAGTACTTC	CASSSGGLGRETQYF
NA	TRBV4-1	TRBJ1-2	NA	TGCGCCAGCAGCCAAGAATGGGGGGGCGATGGCTACACCTTC	CASSQEWGGDGYTF
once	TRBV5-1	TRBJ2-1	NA	TGCGCCAGCAGCTTCGGACAGACCTACAATGAGCAGTTCTTC	CASSFGQTYNEQFF
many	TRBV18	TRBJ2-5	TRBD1	TGTGCCAGCTCATCATCCATGACAGGGGGCGGAAAGACCCAGTACTTC	CASSSSMTGGGKTQYF
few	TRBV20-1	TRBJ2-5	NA	TGCAGTGCTAGTAAACCGGGAAAACAGTACCAAGAGACCCAGTACTTC	CSASKPGKQYQETQYF
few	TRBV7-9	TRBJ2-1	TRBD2	TGTGCCAGCAGCTTCCCCGACAGGAGGGGGACTAGCGCCCAGGAGCAGTTCTTC	CASSFPDRRGTSAQEQFF
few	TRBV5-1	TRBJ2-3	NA	TGCGCCAGCAGGATGGACTTATCGGGAAATACGCAGTATTTT	CASRMDLSGNTQYF
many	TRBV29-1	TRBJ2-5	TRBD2	TGCAGCGTTATGACTAGCGTGCCCTTC	CSVMTSVPF
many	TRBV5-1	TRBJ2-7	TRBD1	TGCGCCAGCAGCTTTAGACAGGGGTCCTACGAGCAGTACTTC	CASSFRQGSYEQYF
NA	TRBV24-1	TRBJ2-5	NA	TGTGCCACCAGTGGGGCGGGGAGGACGGGGGAGACCCAGTACTTC	CATSGAGRTGETQYF
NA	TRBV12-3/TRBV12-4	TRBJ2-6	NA	TGTGCCAGCAGGCTAGTAGGTGGGGCCAACGTCCTGACTTTC	CASRLVGGANVLTF
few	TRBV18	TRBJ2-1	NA	TGTGCCAGCTCACCACCACCCGGGTATGAGCAGTTCTTC	CASSPPPGYEQFF
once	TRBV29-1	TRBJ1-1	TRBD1	TGCAGCGCCTTCGGACAGGTCGAAAGGGAAGCTTTCTTT	CSAFGQVEREAFF
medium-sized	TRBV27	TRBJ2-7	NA	TGTGCCAGCAGTTGGGCAGGGCCCACCTACGAGCAGTACTTC	CASSWAGPTYEQYF
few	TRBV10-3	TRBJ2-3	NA	TGTGCCATCAGGCAAAGCGGCCCGTCAGATACGCAGTATTTT	CAIRQSGPSDTQYF
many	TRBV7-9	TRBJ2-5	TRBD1	TGTGCCAGCTCTCCACGGGACAGCCAAGAGACCCAGTACTTC	CASSPRDSQETQYF
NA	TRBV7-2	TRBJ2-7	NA	TGTGCCAGCAGCATCGGGGGTCCCTACGAGCAGTACTTC	CASSIGGPYEQYF
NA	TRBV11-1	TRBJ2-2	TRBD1	TGTGCCAGCAAGGACAGGGGGAACACCGGGGAGCTGTTTTTT	CASKDRGNTGELFF
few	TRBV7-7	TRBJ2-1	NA	TGTGCTAGCAGCTTATTCTTGGGCAATGAGCAGTTCTTC	CASSLFLGNEQFF
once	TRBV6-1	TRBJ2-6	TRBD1	TGTGCCAGCAGTTATCCGGGACAGAGCCACTCTGGGGCCAACGTCCTGACTTTC	CASSYPGQSHSGANVLTF
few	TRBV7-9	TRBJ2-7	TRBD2	TGTGCCAGCAGCTCGCCCTATCCGACTAGCGGTGGCGGCTACGAGCAGTACTTC	CASSSPYPTSGGGYEQYF
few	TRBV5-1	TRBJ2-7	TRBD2	TGCGCCAGCAGCCTCAGAGCGGGAGAACGGTACGAGCAGTACTTC	CASSLRAGERYEQYF
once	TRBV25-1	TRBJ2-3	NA	TGTGCCAGCAGTGGAGACCCCGGTGGCGCAGATACGCAGTATTTT	CASSGDPGGADTQYF
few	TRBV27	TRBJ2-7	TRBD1	TGTGCCAGTCGCCAGGACAGGCGATACGAGCAGTACTTC	CASRQDRRYEQYF
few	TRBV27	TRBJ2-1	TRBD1	TGTGCCAAGACAGGGGGTGGCAATGAGCAGTTCTTC	CAKTGGGNEQFF
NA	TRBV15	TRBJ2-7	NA	TGTGCCACCAGCAGAGATGGTCCCAGGGAGGACGAGCAGTACTTC	CATSRDGPREDEQYF
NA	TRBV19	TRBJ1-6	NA	TGTGCCAGTAGTATCGGGGGTGGGGTTTCACCCCTCCACTTT	CASSIGGGVSPLHF
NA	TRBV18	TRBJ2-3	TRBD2	TGTGCCAGCTCACCGGGACTACCGACCGGTGGTGATACGCAGTATTTT	CASSPGLPTGGDTQYF
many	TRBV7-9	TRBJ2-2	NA	TGTGCCACCCCGCCGGGTTACACCGGGGAGCTGTTTTTT	CATPPGYTGELFF
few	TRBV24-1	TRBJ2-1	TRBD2	TGTGCCACCAGTGATTTGCCCGGGACTAGGGGGACCGGTGAGCAGTTCTTC	CATSDLPGTRGTGEQFF
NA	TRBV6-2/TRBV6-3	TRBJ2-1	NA	TGTGCCAGCAGTATCCGACCACCGGGCAATGAGCAGTTCTTC	CASSIRPPGNEQFF
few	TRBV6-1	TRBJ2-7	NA	TGTGCCACCTCCCCATACGAGCAGTACTTC	CATSPYEQYF
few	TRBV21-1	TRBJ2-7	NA	TGTGCCAGCCTAGGGAACCGGGACAGCCTTCACGAGCAGTACTTC	CASLGNRDSLHEQYF
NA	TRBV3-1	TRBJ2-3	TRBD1	TGTGCCAGCAGCCAAGAGATAGGCGGACAGGTATATTTT	CASSQEIGGQVYF
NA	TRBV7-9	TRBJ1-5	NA	TGTGCCAGCAGCTTTAATTATCAGCCCCAGCATTTT	CASSFNYQPQHF
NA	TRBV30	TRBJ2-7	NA	TGTGCCTCTACAGGGAAGGGCTACGAGCAGTACTTC	CASTGKGYEQYF
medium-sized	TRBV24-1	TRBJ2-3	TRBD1	TGTGCCACCAGTGGTCACCTCTCACGGAACCCGGGACAGGCCCGGAGGACGAACACAGATACGCAGTATTTT	CATSGHLSRNPGQARRTNTDTQYF
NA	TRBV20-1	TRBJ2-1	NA	TGCAGTGCTAGCGGGGCGACACCCTACAATGAGCAGTTCTTC	CSASGATPYNEQFF
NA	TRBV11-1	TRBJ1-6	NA	TGTGCCAGCAGCTTAGCTGGCCGAAGGAATTCACCCCTCCACTTT	CASSLAGRRNSPLHF
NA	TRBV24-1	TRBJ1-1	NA	TGTGCCACCAGGGCAGGCGGCCTACAAATGAACACTGAAGCTTTCTTT	CATRAGGLQMNTEAFF
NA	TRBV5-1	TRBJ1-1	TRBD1	TGCGCCAGCAGCCTGACAGGGGGCGCAGAGGGTACTGAAGCTTTCTTT	CASSLTGGAEGTEAFF